Below, 3 T cell receptor beta chains from the same sample are listed, as sequenced in a study of blood T cell repertoires in COVID-19. Here immunoSEQ multiplex PCR was the method, and the copy in TCRdb shows in-frame clones only, minus some. The sample holds about 62,000 clones; approximately 90% are singletons and the top ten take around 1.3%. The material sequenced was peripheral blood. Every receptor here comes from a woman aged 55 to 70 with acute or convalescent COVID-19.

The chain employs TRBV5-4 and TRBJ1-6; D is ambiguous. The CDR3 runs to 15 residues. Germline V gene data show CDR1 as SGHNT and CDR2 as YYREEE (reference sequence). Trimming pared 0 bases from V and 7 bases from J, leaving 11 bases between. CDR3 coding DNA: TGTGCCAGCAGCTTGGGCGGGCTAAGGAATTCACCCCTCCACTTT. Protein: CASSLGGLRNSPLHF. Full variable domain (missing parts from reference TRBV5-4 and TRBJ1-6): ETGVTQSPTHLIKTRGQQVTLRCSSQSGHNTVSWYQQALGQGPQFIFQYYREEENGRGNFPPRFSGLQFPNYSSELNVNALELDDSALYLCASSLGGLRNSPLHFGNGTRLTVT.

This clone came up once. The chain links TRBV16 to TRBJ2-1; D is unresolved. Germline assignment: CDR1 KGHSY and CDR2 FQNENV. The ends were cut back, 3 bases at V and 4 bases at J, with 4 bases in the middle. CDR3 length: 12 residues. DNA of the CDR3: TGTGCCAGCAGCCAGCAGTACAATGAGCAGTTCTTC. Protein: CASSQQYNEQFF.

V usage is TRBV6-2 or TRBV6-3 and J usage is TRBJ2-7; TRBD2 agrees at 10 bases. This CDR3 spans 13 amino acids. V lost 6 bases and J lost 3; bases outside the gene matches: 2. The germline CDR1 and CDR2 sequences are MNHEY and SVGEGT. The CDR3 sequence is CASSRTSGYEQYV. The CDR3, as DNA: TGTGCCAGCAGCCGGACTAGCGGCTACGAGCAGTACGTC.